This is a list of T cell receptor beta chains from one sample in a study of response to subunit inactivated influenza vaccine. TCRdb ran MiXCR on the RT-PCR reads and lists one entry per CDR3 protein. The sample yields 300,000 to 350,000 distinct CDR3 sequences, around a fifth seen once. The source material was PBMCs from blood, sampled about 19 months after vaccination. The origin of the receptors is a man between 50 and 75 years old who received an inactivated influenza vaccine. The CDR3 runs from the conserved cysteine through the conserved F or W. Fields, in order: J gene, CDR3 length, V gene, D gene, clone size, CDR3 protein, CDR3 DNA. The D gene is left open where the match is weak. Only some rows state a clone size, as once, few, many or a class for expanded clones.

j_gene: TRBJ1-6; len: 15; v_gene: TRBV7-9; d_gene: -; abundance: few; CDR3aa: CASSTTGPNNSPLHF; CDR3nt: TGTGCCAGCAGCACCACCGGGCCTAATAATTCACCCCTCCACTTT
j_gene: TRBJ2-5; len: 13; v_gene: TRBV4-3; d_gene: -; abundance: -; CDR3aa: CASTYGRQETQYF; CDR3nt: TGCGCCAGCACCTATGGGCGCCAAGAGACCCAGTACTTC
j_gene: TRBJ1-5; len: 15; v_gene: TRBV18; d_gene: TRBD1; abundance: few; CDR3aa: CASSVGGASNQPQHF; CDR3nt: TGTGCCAGCTCAGTAGGGGGCGCGAGCAATCAGCCCCAGCATTTT
j_gene: TRBJ1-1; len: 15; v_gene: TRBV4-2; d_gene: -; abundance: -; CDR3aa: CASSSAERGATEAFF; CDR3nt: TGTGCCAGCAGCTCAGCTGAACGGGGAGCCACTGAAGCTTTCTTT
j_gene: TRBJ2-7; len: 14; v_gene: TRBV7-2; d_gene: -; abundance: -; CDR3aa: CASSLIQDSYEQYF; CDR3nt: TGTGCCAGCAGCTTAATCCAGGACTCCTACGAGCAGTACTTC
j_gene: TRBJ2-7; len: 16; v_gene: TRBV5-4; d_gene: TRBD2; abundance: once; CDR3aa: CASSPGLADISYEQYF; CDR3nt: TGTGCCAGCAGTCCCGGACTAGCGGACATCTCCTACGAGCAGTACTTC
j_gene: TRBJ2-1; len: 12; v_gene: TRBV7-9; d_gene: -; abundance: -; CDR3aa: CASSLNPTTIRF; CDR3nt: TGTGCCAGCAGTTTAAACCCCACGACCATTCGGTTC
j_gene: TRBJ2-1; len: 16; v_gene: TRBV14; d_gene: -; abundance: -; CDR3aa: CASSQRPRLGLDEQFF; CDR3nt: TGTGCCAGCAGCCAACGTCCCCGACTAGGGCTGGATGAGCAGTTCTTC
j_gene: TRBJ2-3; len: 12; v_gene: TRBV20-1; d_gene: -; abundance: -; CDR3aa: CSATDFSDTQYF; CDR3nt: TGCAGTGCTACCGATTTCTCAGATACGCAGTATTTT
j_gene: TRBJ2-3; len: 12; v_gene: TRBV2; d_gene: -; abundance: -; CDR3aa: CASSDGGATQYF; CDR3nt: TGTGCCAGCAGTGACGGCGGGGCGACGCAGTATTTT
j_gene: TRBJ2-2; len: 14; v_gene: TRBV20-1; d_gene: TRBD2; abundance: -; CDR3aa: CSARDPAGGGELFF; CDR3nt: TGCAGTGCTAGAGACCCAGCGGGAGGCGGGGAGCTGTTTTTT
j_gene: TRBJ2-5; len: 19; v_gene: TRBV5-1; d_gene: TRBD1; abundance: -; CDR3aa: CASSLVRIQQGAPGETQYF; CDR3nt: TGCGCCAGCAGCTTGGTGAGAATCCAACAGGGGGCGCCTGGGGAGACCCAGTACTTC
j_gene: TRBJ1-1; len: 17; v_gene: TRBV2; d_gene: TRBD1; abundance: many; CDR3aa: CASSVNLKQGSDTEAFF; CDR3nt: TGTGCCAGCAGTGTGAACCTGAAACAGGGGTCGGACACTGAAGCTTTCTTT
j_gene: TRBJ2-7; len: 14; v_gene: TRBV28; d_gene: -; abundance: few; CDR3aa: CASSFTGRSYEQYF; CDR3nt: TGTGCCAGCAGTTTTACGGGCCGCTCCTACGAGCAGTACTTC
j_gene: TRBJ2-1; len: 16; v_gene: TRBV5-1; d_gene: -; abundance: -; CDR3aa: CASSLDRASPYNEQFF; CDR3nt: TGCGCCAGCAGCCTTGACCGGGCCTCCCCCTACAATGAGCAGTTCTTC
j_gene: TRBJ2-3; len: 13; v_gene: TRBV18; d_gene: -; abundance: -; CDR3aa: CASSPGATDTQYF; CDR3nt: TGTGCCAGCTCACCAGGGGCCACAGATACGCAGTATTTT
j_gene: TRBJ1-1; len: 14; v_gene: TRBV5-1; d_gene: TRBD1; abundance: -; CDR3aa: CASSFQGVRTEAFF; CDR3nt: TGCGCCAGCAGCTTTCAGGGGGTAAGAACTGAAGCTTTCTTT
j_gene: TRBJ1-1; len: 15; v_gene: TRBV5-8; d_gene: -; abundance: -; CDR3aa: CASSLRAAGLTEAFF; CDR3nt: TGTGCCAGCAGCTTAAGAGCTGCGGGTTTAACTGAAGCTTTCTTT